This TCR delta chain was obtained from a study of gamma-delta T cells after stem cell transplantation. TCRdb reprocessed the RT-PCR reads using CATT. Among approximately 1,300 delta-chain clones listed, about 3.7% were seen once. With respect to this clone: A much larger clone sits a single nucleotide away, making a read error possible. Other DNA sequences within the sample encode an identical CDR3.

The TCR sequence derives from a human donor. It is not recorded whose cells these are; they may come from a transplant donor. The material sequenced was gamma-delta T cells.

This chain's CDR3 is CACDTVLGDTMALTAQLFF. The DNA of the CDR3 is TGTGCCTGTGACACCGTACTGGGGGATACCATGGCTTTGACCGCACAACTCTTCTTT. The chain combines TRDV2 with TRDJ2; 12 bases map to TRDD3. The germline gives CDR1 GEAIGNYY, CDR2 EKD. The CDR3 length is 19 residues.